Each of the 31 T cell receptor beta chains below was sequenced from the same sample in a study of OX40 agonist ivuxolimab in advanced cancers. Profiling relied on immunoSEQ multiplex PCR, and the TCRdb table lists in-frame clones only, not all of them. Of about 78,000 clones in the sample, approximately 84% were seen once. The material sequenced was CD4+ or CD8+ T cells sorted from blood, taken in a trial of the OX40 agonist ivuxolimab. The receptors derive from an adult with an advanced solid tumor such as melanoma, head and neck, liver or kidney cancer.

The chain uses TRBV11-2 and TRBJ1-4; D not certain. Germline V gene sequence: CDR1 SGHAT, CDR2 FQNNGV. This CDR3 region has 14 residues. Trimming took 5 bases from V and 5 from J, leaving 12 bases between them. CDR3 sequence reads: CASSRAGGNEKLFF. In DNA form, the CDR3 reads TGTGCCAGCAGCAGAGCAGGCGGGAATGAAAAACTGTTTTTT.

The rearrangement uses TRBV7-2 and TRBJ1-5; D remains unclear. Trimming pared 3 bases from V and 6 bases from J, leaving 12 bases between. Per the germline V gene, CDR1 is SGHTA and CDR2 is FQGNSA. This CDR3 contains 14 residues. CDR3 in amino acids: CASSLTFPGQPQHF. DNA of the CDR3: TGTGCCAGCAGCTTGACCTTTCCAGGTCAGCCCCAGCATTTT.

The chain recombines TRBV28 with TRBJ1-4; no clear D gene. The CDR3 is 13 residues long. Germline loops: CDR1 MDHEN, CDR2 SYDVKM. V was clipped by 3 bases and J by 8 bases, with 10 bases between them. The CDR3 protein is CASSLPVGEKLFF. The CDR3 bases are TGTGCCAGCAGTTTGCCAGTAGGGGAAAAACTGTTTTTT.

The chain employs TRBV19 and TRBJ1-1; perhaps TRBD1 as D (5 bases). Per the germline V gene, CDR1 is LNHDA and CDR2 is SQIVND (reference sequence). The V gene lost 4 bases and the J gene lost 5 bases, with 14 bases spanning the gap. The CDR3 consists of 14 residues. CDR3: CASSTFRAKTEAFF. The CDR3 DNA is TGTGCCAGTAGTACTTTCAGGGCGAAGACTGAAGCTTTCTTT. Using reference TRBV19 and TRBJ1-1 for the parts outside the CDR3, the full variable domain is DGGITQSPKYLFRKEGQNVTLSCEQNLNHDAMYWYRQDPGQGLRLIYYSQIVNDFQKGDIAEGYSVSREKKESFPLTVTSAQKNPTAFYLCASSTFRAKTEAFFGQGTRLTVV.

J is TRBJ2-3 and V is TRBV2; D gene unclear. The V end was cut by 8 bases, the J end by 0 bases, with 15 bases between. CDR3 size: 15 residues. The germline CDR1 and CDR2 sequences are SNHLY and FYNNEI. CDR3 loop: CASRRNPSSTDTQYF. For the CDR3, the DNA is TGTGCCAGCCGACGGAACCCCTCTAGCACAGATACGCAGTATTTT.

This chain joins TRBV9 and TRBJ2-1; D perhaps matches TRBD1 (6 bases). From germline, CDR1 is SGDLS and CDR2 YYNGEE. The CDR3 consists of 15 residues. Deletions cut 1 base from V and 5 bases from J, with 13 bases between. The CDR3 reads CASSVLGQTNNEQFF. The CDR3, as DNA: TGTGCCAGCAGCGTATTGGGACAAACTAACAATGAGCAGTTCTTC.

The gene calls are TRBV7-9 and TRBJ1-1; no clear D. The CDR3 loop spans 13 amino acids. From germline, CDR1 is SEHNR and CDR2 FQNEAQ (reference sequence). The V end lost 7 bases, the J end lost 1 base, and 10 bases lay between the germline ends. The CDR3 region is CASNHNGNTEAFF. The CDR3 nucleotides are TGTGCCAGCAACCACAACGGGAACACTGAAGCTTTCTTT.

The chain is built from TRBV11-1 and TRBJ1-2, with 8 bases identical to TRBD1. V dropped 5 bases and J dropped 8; count of bases not matched to a gene: 7. Germline V gene lookup returns CDR1 SGHAT and CDR2 FQDESV (reference sequence). CDR3 length: 13 amino acids. The CDR3 reads CASSPGTGRGYTF. CDR3 sequence (DNA): TGTGCCAGCAGCCCTGGGACAGGACGGGGCTACACCTTC.

This chain's CDR3 is CASSSRQTQTQYF. The CDR3 nucleotides are TGCGCCAGCAGCTCGCGACAGACCCAGACCCAGTACTTC. The chain joins TRBV5-1 to TRBJ2-5; possibly TRBD1 for D (5 bases). The V end was cut by 3 bases, the J end by 6 bases, with 12 bases between. The CDR3 has 13 residues. Germline-derived CDR1 and CDR2 are SGHRS and YFSETQ.

The V gene is TRBV19, the J gene TRBJ1-5; tentative D call: TRBD1 (5 bases). Deletions cut 7 bases from V and 2 bases from J, with 15 bases between. This CDR3 is built from 15 residues. The germline V gene encodes CDR1 LNHDA and CDR2 SQIVND (reference sequence). The DNA for the CDR3 is TGTGCCAGTAACCAGGGTGGCTGGGGCAATCAGCCCCAGCATTTT. Translated: CASNQGGWGNQPQHF. Drawing the rest from reference TRBV19 and TRBJ1-5, the complete variable domain is DGGITQSPKYLFRKEGQNVTLSCEQNLNHDAMYWYRQDPGQGLRLIYYSQIVNDFQKGDIAEGYSVSREKKESFPLTVTSAQKNPTAFYLCASNQGGWGNQPQHFGDGTRLSIL.

The V call is TRBV6-6, the J call TRBJ1-4; D is possibly TRBD1 (5 bases). This CDR3 is 11 amino acids long. Germline V lookup: CDR1 MNHNY, CDR2 SVGAGI (reference sequence). The germline V and J ends were trimmed by 6 bases and 7 bases, with 6 bases remaining between them. The CDR3 region has the DNA TGTGCCAGCAGGCAGGGTGAAAAACTGTTTTTT. As protein: CASRQGEKLFF.

This clone came up a few times. This chain uses TRBV15 with TRBJ1-5; no definite D call. The V gene's germline CDR1 is LNHNV and CDR2 YYDKDF (reference sequence). Trimming stripped 1 base from V and 3 bases from J, with 7 bases between. The CDR3 loop spans 14 amino acids. CDR3 coding DNA: TGTGCCACCAGCAGAGGGATAATCAATCAGCCCCAGCATTTT. Translating it yields CATSRGIINQPQHF.

V and J are TRBV28 and TRBJ1-2; D gene uncertain. From germline, CDR1 is MDHEN and CDR2 SYDVKM. The length of the CDR3 is 13 residues. V was cut by 2 bases and J by 4 bases, with 8 bases left in between. DNA of the CDR3: TGTGCCAGCAGTTTAGCTAGGGTCTATGGCTACACCTTC. Residues: CASSLARVYGYTF.

This clone was seen at least ten times. CDR3 DNA: TGTGCCAGCAGTAGGACAGGGGGGACTGGAAACACCATATATTTT. As protein: CASSRTGGTGNTIYF. The chain is built from TRBV2 and TRBJ1-3, with 10 bases matching TRBD1. V lost 5 bases and J lost 2; bases outside the gene matches: 3. The germline V gene encodes CDR1 SNHLY and CDR2 FYNNEI. There are 15 residues in the CDR3.

This clone was picked up one time. This chain uses TRBV18 with TRBJ2-3; 9 bases are a match to TRBD1. Germline V gene sequence: CDR1 KGHSH, CDR2 LQKENI. Germline trimming cut 3 bases from V and 6 bases from J; bases unmatched to any gene: 4. The CDR3 loop spans 14 amino acids. The CDR3 bases are TGTGCCAGCTCACCCGGGACAGGGAGGGATACGCAGTATTTT. Translation: CASSPGTGRDTQYF. Full variable domain (remainder filled in from reference TRBV18 and TRBJ2-3): NAGVMQNPRHLVRRRGQEARLRCSPMKGHSHVYWYRQLPEEGLKFMVYLQKENIIDESGMPKERFSAEFPKEGPSILRIQQVVRGDSAAYFCASSPGTGRDTQYFGPGTRLTVL.

V and J are TRBV6-5 and TRBJ2-1; 7 bases map to TRBD2. Trimming at V came to 6 bases and at J to 8 bases, leaving 10 bases not matched to a gene. Germline V gene data show CDR1 as MNHEY and CDR2 as SVGAGI. CDR3 length equals 14 residues. CDR3 protein: CASRGRTSSYEQFF. In nucleotides, the CDR3 is TGTGCCAGCAGGGGACGGACTAGTAGCTATGAGCAGTTCTTC.

The chain combines TRBV7-8 with TRBJ1-5; a weak D match, TRBD1 (5 bases). The V gene lost 3 bases and the J gene lost 7 bases, with 10 bases spanning the gap. The CDR3 length is 13 residues. CDR1 is SGHVS and CDR2 is FQNEAQ in the germline V gene. CDR3 protein: CASSFRELQPQHF. CDR3 bases: TGTGCCAGCAGCTTCAGGGAACTCCAGCCCCAGCATTTT.

J is TRBJ2-5 and V is TRBV5-1; 12 bases are shared with TRBD2. Germline-derived CDR1 and CDR2 are SGHRS and YFSETQ. V lost 0 bases and J lost 4; bases outside the gene matches: 10. CDR3 length equals 18 residues. The CDR3 region is CASSLGTLAGGHGETQYF. The CDR3 DNA reads as TGCGCCAGCAGCTTGGGCACTCTAGCGGGGGGGCACGGAGAGACCCAGTACTTC.

This clone has only a few counts. This chain joins TRBV9 and TRBJ2-7; no reliable D call. Trimming took 0 bases from V and 0 from J, leaving 10 bases between them. CDR3 length equals 15 residues. Germline CDR1 is SGDLS and CDR2 is YYNGEE. This CDR3 reads CASSVGPAPSYEQYF. The DNA for the CDR3 is TGTGCCAGCAGCGTAGGGCCGGCTCCCTCCTACGAGCAGTACTTC.

The chain uses TRBV5-4 and TRBJ2-6; no firm D call. The germline CDR1 and CDR2 sequences are SGHNT and YYREEE (reference sequence). The V end lost 3 bases, the J end lost 4 bases, and 14 bases lay between the germline ends. The CDR3 runs to 16 residues. CDR3 in DNA: TGTGCCAGCAGCTCACGGGTGGCTTCCGGGGCCAACGTCCTGACTTTC. This sequence encodes CASSSRVASGANVLTF.

The gene calls are TRBV7-2 and TRBJ1-1; 7 bases match TRBD1. Germline V gives CDR1 SGHTA, CDR2 FQGNSA. The CDR3 runs 15 residues. V was clipped by 3 bases and J by 0 bases; unmatched bases: 4. The CDR3 coding sequence is TGTGCCAGCAGCTTGACAGGGAATATGAACACTGAAGCTTTCTTT. This gives the protein CASSLTGNMNTEAFF.

The chain joins TRBV18 to TRBJ2-1, with D perhaps matching TRBD1 (5 bases). The germline CDR1 and CDR2 sequences are KGHSH and LQKENI. There are 13 residues in the CDR3. Trimming stripped 8 bases from V and 4 bases from J, with 12 bases between. CDR3 in DNA: TGTGCCAGCACTGGTAGGGGATACAATGAGCAGTTCTTC. Residues: CASTGRGYNEQFF.

This clone was detected only once. The chain employs TRBV5-6 and TRBJ2-5; D is unclear. The ends were cut back, 5 bases at V and 2 bases at J, with 19 bases in the middle. Germline CDR1 reads SGHDT; CDR2 reads YYEEEE. CDR3 length: 16 residues. DNA for the CDR3: TGTGCCAGCAGTCCTAATGGACGGCCCTTTCAAGAGACCCAGTACTTC. Amino acid sequence: CASSPNGRPFQETQYF.

The rearrangement uses TRBV5-6 and TRBJ2-7; D is unclear. Trimming cost V 5 bases and J 7 bases, with 13 bases left between them. From germline, CDR1 is SGHDT and CDR2 YYEEEE. This CDR3 contains 12 residues. This CDR3 reads CASRHRFSEQYV. The CDR3 DNA is TGTGCCAGCAGACACCGGTTTTCTGAGCAGTACGTC.

The rearrangement links TRBV18 to TRBJ2-7; maybe TRBD2 (5 bases). CDR3 length: 13 amino acids. The germline gives CDR1 KGHSH, CDR2 LQKENI. Trimming removed 6 bases at V and 1 base at J, with 10 bases between. The CDR3 DNA is TGTGCCAGCTCCGAGGGCGCATCCTACGAGCAGTACTTC. Its protein is CASSEGASYEQYF. The whole variable domain, remainder taken from reference TRBV18 and TRBJ2-7, is NAGVMQNPRHLVRRRGQEARLRCSPMKGHSHVYWYRQLPEEGLKFMVYLQKENIIDESGMPKERFSAEFPKEGPSILRIQQVVRGDSAAYFCASSEGASYEQYFGPGTRLTVT.

The V gene is TRBV7-9, the J gene TRBJ2-1, with D maybe TRBD2 (6 bases). Germline V gene lookup returns CDR1 SEHNR and CDR2 FQNEAQ (reference sequence). V was clipped by 1 base and J by 5 bases, with 12 bases between them. The CDR3 contains 15 residues. CDR3 sequence (DNA): TGTGCCAGCAGCTTAGTAAAAGGACTAAACAATGAGCAGTTCTTC. Its translation is CASSLVKGLNNEQFF.

V is TRBV11-1 and J is TRBJ2-3, with a weak D call TRBD2 (5 bases). In germline, CDR1 is SGHAT, CDR2 FQDESV (reference sequence). With 3 bases removed from V and 2 bases from J, the gap between germline ends came to 15 bases. This CDR3 contains 16 residues. CDR3 residues: CASSFRDSTNTDTQYF. For the CDR3, the DNA is TGTGCCAGCAGCTTCCGGGATTCTACTAACACAGATACGCAGTATTTT.

The chain carries TRBV5-1 and TRBJ1-3; no reliable D call. The V and J ends lost 0 bases and 0 bases respectively, with 22 bases between them. The germline CDR1 and CDR2 sequences are SGHRS and YFSETQ. This CDR3 spans 20 amino acids. The CDR3 sequence is CASSLAFIPPITSSGNTIYF. The CDR3 DNA reads as TGCGCCAGCAGCTTGGCCTTTATCCCCCCAATTACTAGCTCTGGAAACACCATATATTTT.

The V call is TRBV14, the J call TRBJ1-1; 8 positions match TRBD1. The CDR3 totals 14 residues. Trimming at V came to 4 bases and at J to 3 bases, leaving 4 bases not matched to a gene. CDR1 SGHDN and CDR2 FVKESK come from the germline V gene. CDR3 in amino acids: CASSRGTGHTEAFF. The CDR3 DNA is TGTGCCAGCAGCCGCGGGACAGGACACACTGAAGCTTTCTTT.

The rearrangement joins TRBV6-6 to TRBJ2-4; either TRBD1 or TRBD2 may supply D (5 bases each). Per the germline V gene, CDR1 is MNHNY and CDR2 is SVGAGI (reference sequence). V dropped 2 bases and J dropped 1 base, with 12 bases sitting between them. The CDR3 contains 16 residues. CDR3 bases: TGTGCCAGCAGTTACGGGGGTGGGGGTGCCAAAAACATTCAGTACTTC. Amino acid sequence: CASSYGGGGAKNIQYF.

The rearrangement joins TRBV19 to TRBJ2-2; D remains ambiguous. With 4 bases removed from V and 2 bases from J, the gap between germline ends came to 11 bases. The CDR3 sequence is 15 residues long. The V gene's germline CDR1 is LNHDA and CDR2 SQIVND (reference sequence). The chain's CDR3 is CASSKTGPNTGELFF. The CDR3 nucleotides read TGTGCCAGTAGTAAAACCGGGCCTAACACCGGGGAGCTGTTTTTT.